The rows below give T cell receptor beta chains drawn from one sample of a study of cytotoxic CD8 clonotypes in ibrutinib-treated CLL. The data were produced by immunoSEQ multiplex PCR, yet TCRdb's version contains in-frame clones alone and is incomplete. The sample includes over 65,000 clones, around 65% of them seen just once. The sample consisted of PBMCs, taken after 12 months of ibrutinib treatment. The receptors here all came from a human donor with chronic lymphocytic leukemia. The CDR3 runs from the conserved cysteine through the conserved F or W. The D gene is left open where the match is weak. Clone size appears in some rows only: once, few, many, or a class for an expanded clone.

clone size	D gene	V gene	J gene	CDR3 DNA	CDR3 protein
NA	NA	TRBV29-1	TRBJ1-2	TGCAGCGTTGAAGAGCTATCAAGGACAGCCGTCTATGGCTACACCTTC	CSVEELSRTAVYGYTF
NA	NA	TRBV19	TRBJ2-3	TGTGCCAGTAGTATCGCCTATAGCGATACGCAGTATTTT	CASSIAYSDTQYF
NA	TRBD2	TRBV30	TRBJ2-2	TGTGCCTGGAGTGTACTAGCGGGGGGGCCCGGGGAGCTGTTTTTT	CAWSVLAGGPGELFF
few	NA	TRBV7-9	TRBJ1-2	TGTGCCAGCAGCTTAGGTCGAATAGGCTATGGCTACACCTTC	CASSLGRIGYGYTF
NA	NA	TRBV5-1	TRBJ1-1	TGCGCCAGCAGCTTGGCAAACTTGAACACTGAAGCTTTCTTT	CASSLANLNTEAFF
few	NA	TRBV7-9	TRBJ1-6	TGTGCCAGCAGCCCCTCGAGTAATTCACCCCTCCACTTT	CASSPSSNSPLHF
NA	NA	TRBV13	TRBJ2-7	TGTGCCAGCACCAGGGGCCCGAGCTCCTACGAGCAGTACTTC	CASTRGPSSYEQYF
few	TRBD2	TRBV6-8	TRBJ2-5	TGTGCCAGCCGAGAGGCGGGCGGGGGTGGGGAGACCCAGTACTTC	CASREAGGGGETQYF
NA	NA	TRBV4-3	TRBJ2-2	TGCGCCAGCAGCCAAGCCCCTCCCGGCGGGGAGCTGTTTTTT	CASSQAPPGGELFF
NA	TRBD2	TRBV7-2	TRBJ2-3	TGTGCCAGCAGCTTAGGAGCGGGGCTCGGGTATACGCAGTATTTT	CASSLGAGLGYTQYF
NA	NA	TRBV7-3	TRBJ2-2	TGTGCCAGCAGCTTAACTAGAAACACCGGGGAGCTGTTTTTT	CASSLTRNTGELFF
NA	TRBD2	TRBV10-3	TRBJ2-2	TGTGCCATCATGGGACTAGGTATTACCGGGGAGCTGTTTTTT	CAIMGLGITGELFF
NA	NA	TRBV29-1	TRBJ2-7	TGCAGCGTTGCCGGTACCGTTCAGGGGTTGCCCTACGAGCAGTACTTC	CSVAGTVQGLPYEQYF
NA	NA	TRBV11-1	TRBJ2-7	TGTGCCAGCAGCTTATTGGGGATCTACGAGCAGTACTTC	CASSLLGIYEQYF
NA	NA	TRBV6-1	TRBJ2-7	TGTGCCAGCACCGAACTTAGGACCAGCCACGAGCAGTACTTC	CASTELRTSHEQYF
NA	NA	TRBV11-2	TRBJ1-6	TGTGCCAGCAGCTTAGGTGTGGCGAATTCACCCCTCCACTTT	CASSLGVANSPLHF
NA	NA	TRBV7-2	TRBJ1-1	TGTGCCAGCAGCTTAATAGGCCGGGTGAACACTGAAGCTTTCTTT	CASSLIGRVNTEAFF
NA	NA	TRBV7-3	TRBJ2-7	TGTGCCAGCAGCCCAGCGGATTGCACCTACGAGCAGTACTTC	CASSPADCTYEQYF
NA	TRBD2	TRBV29-1	TRBJ2-1	TGCAGCGCCATGACCCGCGGTGGACTAGCGGACTACAATGAGCAGTTCTTC	CSAMTRGGLADYNEQFF
NA	TRBD2	TRBV7-8	TRBJ2-7	TGTGCCAGCAGCTTAAAAACGGGACTACTCACCTACGAGCAGTACTTC	CASSLKTGLLTYEQYF
NA	NA	TRBV18	TRBJ1-2	TGTGCCAGCTCACCACCGGACGGACCTAACTATGGCTACACCTTC	CASSPPDGPNYGYTF
NA	NA	TRBV11-2	TRBJ1-3	TGTGCCAGCAGCTTAGTTCGGAGGATCTCTGGAAACACCATATATTTT	CASSLVRRISGNTIYF
NA	TRBD1	TRBV7-8	TRBJ1-6	TGTGCCAGCAGCGCCCAAACAGGGGGCGCTTTTAATTCACCCCTCCACTTT	CASSAQTGGAFNSPLHF